These 2 T cell receptor beta chains share one sample of origin, sequenced in a study of T cell responses to AZD1222 COVID-19 vaccine. Measured with immunoSEQ multiplex PCR; TCRdb has only the in-frame clones, and not every one. The table includes under 150,000 clones, about nine tenths detected once. This specimen was peripheral blood, taken on day 0 of AZD1222 vaccination. The origin of the receptors is an adult in good health.

This clone was observed a single time. The V gene is TRBV3-1 (or the pseudogene TRBV3-2), the J gene TRBJ1-2; D gene unclear. The CDR3 length is 14 residues. Germline loops: CDR1 LGHDT, CDR2 YNNKEL (reference sequence). Trimming removed 4 bases at V and 4 bases at J, with 13 bases between. CDR3 sequence (DNA): TGTGCCAGCAGCCCCAGATTTGACGCCTATGGCTACACCTTC. It codes for CASSPRFDAYGYTF.

The gene calls are TRBV5-4 and TRBJ2-5, with D possibly matching TRBD2 (6 bases). Germline CDR1 SGHNT, CDR2 YYREEE (reference sequence). Trimming stripped 4 bases from V and 5 bases from J, with 9 bases between. This CDR3 has 12 amino acids. DNA for the CDR3: TGTGCCAGCAGCCCCCGGGGGGAGACCCAGTACTTC. Amino acid sequence: CASSPRGETQYF.